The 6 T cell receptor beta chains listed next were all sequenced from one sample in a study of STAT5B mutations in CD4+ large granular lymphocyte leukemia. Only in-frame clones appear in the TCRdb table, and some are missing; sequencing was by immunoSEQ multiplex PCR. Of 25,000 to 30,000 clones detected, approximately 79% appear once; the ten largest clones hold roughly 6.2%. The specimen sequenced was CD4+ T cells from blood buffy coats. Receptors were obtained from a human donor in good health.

The CDR3 DNA reads TGCAGCGTTGGGACAGATAATGAAAAACTGTTTTTT. Protein product: CSVGTDNEKLFF. The chain employs TRBV29-1 and TRBJ1-4; D is possibly TRBD1 (6 bases). Germline V CDR1 and CDR2: SQVTM, ANQGSEA. Trimming removed 4 bases at V and 4 bases at J, with 7 bases between. This CDR3 is built from 12 residues.

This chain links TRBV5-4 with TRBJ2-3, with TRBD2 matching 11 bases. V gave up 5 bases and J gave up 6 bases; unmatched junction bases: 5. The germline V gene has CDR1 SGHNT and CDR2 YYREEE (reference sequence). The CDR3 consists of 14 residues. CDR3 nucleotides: TGTGCCAGCAGGCTAGCGGGGGGAACTGATACGCAGTATTTT. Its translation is CASRLAGGTDTQYF.

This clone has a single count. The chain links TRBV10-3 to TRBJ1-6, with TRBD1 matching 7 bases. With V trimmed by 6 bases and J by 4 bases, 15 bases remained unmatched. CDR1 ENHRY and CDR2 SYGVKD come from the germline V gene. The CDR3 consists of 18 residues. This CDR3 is CAIRPSGSGQPYNSPLHF. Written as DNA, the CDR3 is TGTGCCATCAGACCCTCCGGGTCGGGACAGCCATATAATTCACCCCTCCACTTT.

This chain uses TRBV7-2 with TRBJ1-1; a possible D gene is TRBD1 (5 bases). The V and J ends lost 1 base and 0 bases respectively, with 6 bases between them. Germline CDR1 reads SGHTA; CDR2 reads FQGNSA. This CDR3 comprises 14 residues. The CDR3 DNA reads TGTGCCAGCAGCTTAGGACAGATGAACACTGAAGCTTTCTTT. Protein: CASSLGQMNTEAFF.

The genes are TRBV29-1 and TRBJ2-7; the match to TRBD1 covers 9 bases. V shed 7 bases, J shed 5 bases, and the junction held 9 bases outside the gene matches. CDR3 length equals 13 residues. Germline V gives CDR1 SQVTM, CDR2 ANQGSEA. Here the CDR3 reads CSALAQGAHEQYV. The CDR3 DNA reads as TGCAGCGCCTTAGCACAGGGGGCCCACGAGCAGTACGTC.

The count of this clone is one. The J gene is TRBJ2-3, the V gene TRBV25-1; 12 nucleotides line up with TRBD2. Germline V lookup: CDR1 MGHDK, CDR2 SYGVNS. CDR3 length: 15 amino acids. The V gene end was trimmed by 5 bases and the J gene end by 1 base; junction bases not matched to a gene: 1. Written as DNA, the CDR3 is TGTGCCAGCAGTCGGACTAGCGGGGGCACAGATACGCAGTATTTT. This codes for CASSRTSGGTDTQYF.